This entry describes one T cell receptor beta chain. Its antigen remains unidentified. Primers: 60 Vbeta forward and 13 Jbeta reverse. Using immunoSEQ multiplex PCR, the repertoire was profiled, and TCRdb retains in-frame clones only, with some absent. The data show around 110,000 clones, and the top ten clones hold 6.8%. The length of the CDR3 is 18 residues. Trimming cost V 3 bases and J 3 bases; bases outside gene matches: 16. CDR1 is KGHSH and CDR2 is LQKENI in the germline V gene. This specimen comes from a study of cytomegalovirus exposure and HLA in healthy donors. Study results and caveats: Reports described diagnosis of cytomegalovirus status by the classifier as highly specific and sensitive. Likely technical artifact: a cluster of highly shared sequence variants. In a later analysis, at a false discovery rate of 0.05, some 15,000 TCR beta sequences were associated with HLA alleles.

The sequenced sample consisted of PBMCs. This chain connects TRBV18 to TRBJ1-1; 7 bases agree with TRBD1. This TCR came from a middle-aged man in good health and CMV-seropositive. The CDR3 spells CASSPSIYRGDMDTEAFF. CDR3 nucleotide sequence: TGTGCCAGCTCACCTTCCATCTACAGGGGAGACATGGACACTGAAGCTTTCTTT.